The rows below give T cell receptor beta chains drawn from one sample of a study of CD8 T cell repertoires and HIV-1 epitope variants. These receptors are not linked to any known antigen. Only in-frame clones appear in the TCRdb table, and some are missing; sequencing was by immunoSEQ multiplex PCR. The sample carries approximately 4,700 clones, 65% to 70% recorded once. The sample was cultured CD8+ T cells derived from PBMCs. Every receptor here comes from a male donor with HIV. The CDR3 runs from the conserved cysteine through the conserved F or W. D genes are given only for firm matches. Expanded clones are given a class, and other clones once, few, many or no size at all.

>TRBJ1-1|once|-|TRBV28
TGTGCCAGCAGTTTGCGGCTGGTAGCTAACACTGAAGCTTTCTTT
CASSLRLVANTEAFF
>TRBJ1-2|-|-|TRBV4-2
TGTGCCAGCAGCCCTTGGCCGGTAGAATTGGACTATGGCTACACCTTC
CASSPWPVELDYGYTF
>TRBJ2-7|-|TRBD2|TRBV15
TGTGCCACCAGCAGAGCAACCTTAGCGGGGGACTCCTACGAGCAGTACTTC
CATSRATLAGDSYEQYF
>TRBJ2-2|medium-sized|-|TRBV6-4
TGTGCCAGCAGTGACAGGAACACCGGGGAGCTGTTTTTT
CASSDRNTGELFF
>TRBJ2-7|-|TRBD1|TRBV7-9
TGTGCCAGCAACCCGGGACAGGGACCTTACGAGCAGTACTTC
CASNPGQGPYEQYF
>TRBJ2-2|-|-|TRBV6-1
TGTGCCAGCAGTGAAGCGCAATACGGGGAGCTGTTTTTT
CASSEAQYGELFF
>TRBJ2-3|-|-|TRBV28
TGTGCCAGCAGTTTACACACAGATACGCAGTATTTT
CASSLHTDTQYF
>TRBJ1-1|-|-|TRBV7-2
TGTGCCAGCAGCTTAGAAGGTGGGGTCTCACGCGTGGGGGCTTTCTTT
CASSLEGGVSRVGAFF
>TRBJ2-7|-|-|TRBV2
TGTGCCAGCATGGATCCAAACTCCTACGAGCAGTACTTC
CASMDPNSYEQYF
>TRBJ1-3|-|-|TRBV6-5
TGTGCCAGCAGCTACTCGACTGGAAACACCATATATTTT
CASSYSTGNTIYF
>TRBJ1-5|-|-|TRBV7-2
TGTGCCAGCAGCTTTAAGGGGTCGGATCAGCCCCAGCATTTT
CASSFKGSDQPQHF
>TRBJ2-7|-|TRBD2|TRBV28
TGTGCCAGCAGCCTAACCGTTCGTATGGGGACTAGCGACTCCTACGAGCAGTACTTC
CASSLTVRMGTSDSYEQYF
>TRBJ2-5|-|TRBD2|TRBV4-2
TGTGCCAGCAGCCAGCCTACTAGCGGGGGGGCTTTGGAGACCCAGTACTTC
CASSQPTSGGALETQYF
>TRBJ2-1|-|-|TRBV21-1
TGTGCCAGCAGTACTAGCGGGAGCCTTTGGGAGCAGTTCTTC
CASSTSGSLWEQFF
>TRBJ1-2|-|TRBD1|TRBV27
TGTGCCAGCAGTTTAGGGGGACAGACCTATGGCTACACCTTC
CASSLGGQTYGYTF
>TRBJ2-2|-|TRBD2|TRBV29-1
TGCAGCGTTGTGGGACTATCGACCGGGGAGCTGTTTTTT
CSVVGLSTGELFF
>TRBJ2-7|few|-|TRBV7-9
TGTGCCAGCAGCCTCACCTCGGACGTTACCTACGAGCAGTACTTC
CASSLTSDVTYEQYF
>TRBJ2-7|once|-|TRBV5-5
TGTGCCAGCAGCTTCGAAGAGCGCCCAGGCGACGAGCAGTACTTC
CASSFEERPGDEQYF
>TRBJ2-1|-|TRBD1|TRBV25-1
TGTGCCAGCAGTGACCCCGACAGGGGTTCCTACAATGAGCAGTTCTTC
CASSDPDRGSYNEQFF
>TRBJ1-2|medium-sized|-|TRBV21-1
TGTGCCAGCAGCAAAGCCCCGGGTGAAGTTCCGAATGGCTACACCTTC
CASSKAPGEVPNGYTF
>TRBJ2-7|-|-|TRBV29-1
TGCAGCGTTGTGCCCAGGGAGGCGTACGAGCAGTACTTC
CSVVPREAYEQYF
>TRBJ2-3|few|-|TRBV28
TGTGCCAGCATCCTTGGGGGGGGCGGCACAGATACGCAGTATTTT
CASILGGGGTDTQYF
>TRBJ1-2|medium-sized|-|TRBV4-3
TGCGCCAGCAGCCAAGATCCCCCAGACTTGGACTATGGCTACACCTTC
CASSQDPPDLDYGYTF
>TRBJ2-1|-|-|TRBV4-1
TGCGCCAGCAGCCAACTTATACAGGGAGGGGATGAGCAGTTCTTC
CASSQLIQGGDEQFF